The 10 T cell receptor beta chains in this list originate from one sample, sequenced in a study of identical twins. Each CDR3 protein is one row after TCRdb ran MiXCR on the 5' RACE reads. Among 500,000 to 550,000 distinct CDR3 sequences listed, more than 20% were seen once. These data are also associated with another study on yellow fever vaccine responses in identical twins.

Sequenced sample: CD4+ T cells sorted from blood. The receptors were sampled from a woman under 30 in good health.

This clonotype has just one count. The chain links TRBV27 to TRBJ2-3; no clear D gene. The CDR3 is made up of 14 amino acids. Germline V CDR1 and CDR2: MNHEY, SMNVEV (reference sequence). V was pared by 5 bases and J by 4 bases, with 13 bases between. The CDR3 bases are TGTGCCAGCAGTCCCCGACCGAGCCCAGATACGCAGTATTTT. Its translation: CASSPRPSPDTQYF.

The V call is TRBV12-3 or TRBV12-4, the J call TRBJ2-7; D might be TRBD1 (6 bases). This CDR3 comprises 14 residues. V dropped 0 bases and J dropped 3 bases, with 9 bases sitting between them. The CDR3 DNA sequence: TGTGCCAGCAGTTTAGCGCTCAGGGGCTACGAGCAGTACGTC. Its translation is CASSLALRGYEQYV.

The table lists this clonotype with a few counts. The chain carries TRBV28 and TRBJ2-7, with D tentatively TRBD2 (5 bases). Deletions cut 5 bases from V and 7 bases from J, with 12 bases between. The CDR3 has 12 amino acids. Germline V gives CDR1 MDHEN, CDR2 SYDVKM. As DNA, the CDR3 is TGTGCCAGCAGTACTAGGGTGGGAGAGCAGTACGTC. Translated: CASSTRVGEQYV.

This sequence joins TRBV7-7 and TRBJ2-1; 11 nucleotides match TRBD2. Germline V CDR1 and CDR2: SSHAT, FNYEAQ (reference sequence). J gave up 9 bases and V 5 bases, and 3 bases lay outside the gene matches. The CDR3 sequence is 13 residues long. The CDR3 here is CASSQTSGGEQFF. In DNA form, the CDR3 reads TGTGCCAGCAGCCAAACTAGCGGGGGTGAGCAGTTCTTC.

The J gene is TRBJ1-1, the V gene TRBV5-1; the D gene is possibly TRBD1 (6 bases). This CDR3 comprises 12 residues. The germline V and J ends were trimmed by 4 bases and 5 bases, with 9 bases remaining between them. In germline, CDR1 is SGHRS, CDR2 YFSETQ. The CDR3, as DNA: TGCGCCAGCAGCACGGACAGAACTGAAGCTTTCTTT. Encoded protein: CASSTDRTEAFF.

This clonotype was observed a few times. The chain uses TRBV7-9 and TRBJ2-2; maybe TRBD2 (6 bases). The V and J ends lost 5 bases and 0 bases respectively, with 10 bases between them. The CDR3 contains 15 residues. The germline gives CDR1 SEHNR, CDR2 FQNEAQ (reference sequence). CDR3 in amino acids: CASSMGGTNTGELFF. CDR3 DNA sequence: TGTGCCAGCAGCATGGGGGGAACGAACACCGGGGAGCTGTTTTTT.

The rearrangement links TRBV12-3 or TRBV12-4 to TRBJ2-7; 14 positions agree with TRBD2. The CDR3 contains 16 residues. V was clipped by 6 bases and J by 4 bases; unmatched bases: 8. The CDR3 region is CASSLRGTSGSYEQYF. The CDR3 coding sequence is TGTGCCAGCAGCCTGCGAGGGACTAGCGGGAGTTACGAGCAGTACTTC.

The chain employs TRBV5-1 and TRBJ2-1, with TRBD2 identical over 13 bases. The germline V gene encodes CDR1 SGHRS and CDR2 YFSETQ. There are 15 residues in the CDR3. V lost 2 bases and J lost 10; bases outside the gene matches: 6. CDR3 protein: CASSLGLAGVKEQFF. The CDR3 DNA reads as TGCGCCAGCAGCTTAGGACTAGCGGGAGTAAAAGAGCAGTTCTTC.

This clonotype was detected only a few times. The CDR3 DNA follows: TGCGCCAGCAGCTTGGGTTTGGGTACGGCGGACAGGGTAAAGATTGGTGAGCAGTTCTTC. This translates into CASSLGLGTADRVKIGEQFF. The V gene is TRBV5-1, the J gene TRBJ2-1; TRBD1 matches 8 bases. The CDR3 length is 20 residues. From germline, CDR1 is SGHRS and CDR2 YFSETQ. The ends lost 0 bases at V and 9 bases at J; junction bases unmatched: 23. Supplemented by reference TRBV5-1 and TRBJ2-1, the full variable domain reads KAGVTQTPRYLIKTRGQQVTLSCSPISGHRSVSWYQQTPGQGLQFLFEYFSETQRNKGNFPGRFSGRQFSNSRSEMNVSTLELGDSALYLCASSLGLGTADRVKIGEQFFGPGTRLTVL.

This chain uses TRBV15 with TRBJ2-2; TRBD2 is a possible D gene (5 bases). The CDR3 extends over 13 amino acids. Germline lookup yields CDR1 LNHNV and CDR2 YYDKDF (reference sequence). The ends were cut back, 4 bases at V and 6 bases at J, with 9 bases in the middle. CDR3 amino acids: CATSKGVSGELFF. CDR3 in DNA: TGTGCCACCAGCAAGGGAGTGTCCGGGGAGCTGTTTTTT.